The sequence of this T cell receptor beta chain was determined in a study of cytomegalovirus exposure and HLA in healthy donors. Broader study findings: In a later analysis, most CMV-associated TCR beta chains appeared HLA-restricted. Follow-up analysis found HLA locus-dependent TCR association rates, highest for DRB1 and lowest for HLA-C.

The V segment lost 7 bases and the J segment 5 bases; nucleotides outside the gene matches: 7. Germline values: CDR1 WSHSY, CDR2 SAAADI. The CDR3 is 14 residues long. This clone came up a few times. Its antigen is still unknown. Researchers ran the PCR with 60 Vbeta and 13 Jbeta primers. Sequencing was performed with immunoSEQ multiplex PCR; in TCRdb, only in-frame clones are kept and a portion is missing. The repertoire holds about 110,000 clones, with roughly two thirds as singletons. The sequence was collected from a female donor in good health and CMV-seronegative. This rearrangement joins TRBV10-2 to TRBJ1-1; 10 bases fit TRBD1. Sequencing input: PBMCs. CDR3 protein: CASTGQGLETEAFF. In nucleotides, the CDR3 is TGCGCCAGCACGGGACAGGGGTTAGAGACTGAAGCTTTCTTT.